Listed here is a single TCR beta chain. Participant-reported clinical history was the basis for cohort assignment. The method was immunoSEQ multiplex PCR; TCRdb's version includes in-frame clones alone and lacks a portion of them. Seen here are 350,000 to 450,000 clones, roughly 92% observed once, and the top ten hold around 0.86%. This sample is drawn from a study of blood T cell repertoires in COVID-19. The CDR3 is made up of 16 amino acids. The ends lost 6 bases at V and 6 bases at J; junction bases unmatched: 12. Germline V gives CDR1 KGHSH, CDR2 LQKENI. The TCR was taken from a woman aged 40 to 50 who had been exposed to COVID-19. The gene calls are TRBV18 and TRBJ1-5, with TRBD1 identical over 9 bases. The sequenced material came from PBMCs or T cells enriched from blood (not recorded which). CDR3 nucleotide sequence: TGTGCCAGCTCGCCGCCCGGGACAGGGAGTATTCAGCCCCAGCATTTT. It yields the protein CASSPPGTGSIQPQHF. The variable domain in full, with the rest retrieved from reference TRBV18 and TRBJ1-5, is NAGVMQNPRHLVRRRGQEARLRCSPMKGHSHVYWYRQLPEEGLKFMVYLQKENIIDESGMPKERFSAEFPKEGPSILRIQQVVRGDSAAYFCASSPPGTGSIQPQHFGDGTRLSIL.